Listed below are T cell receptor beta chains from one sample, sequenced in a study of T cells of healthy individuals. TCRdb ran MiXCR on the 5' RACE reads and lists one entry per CDR3 protein. The repertoire holds 40,000 to 65,000 distinct CDR3 sequences, with approximately 14% as singletons. These receptors were taken from a human donor in good health. Both conserved end residues are trimmed from each CDR3. The D gene is left open where the match is weak.

NA,TRBV20-1,SAGDPTYEQY
NA,TRBV5-1,ASSLVGDHEQY
TRBD1,TRBV6-1,ASTFGTGDGEQY
NA,TRBV20-1,SARGPAYEQY
TRBD1,TRBV4-3,ASSQGGQGALSIQY
TRBD1,TRBV6-5,ASSETGMNTEAF
TRBD2,TRBV20-1,SAYSGGNTGELF
NA,TRBV9,ASSVVSPGELF
NA,TRBV2,ASSVSGSNNQPQH
NA,TRBV5-1,ASSLQVGDQPQH